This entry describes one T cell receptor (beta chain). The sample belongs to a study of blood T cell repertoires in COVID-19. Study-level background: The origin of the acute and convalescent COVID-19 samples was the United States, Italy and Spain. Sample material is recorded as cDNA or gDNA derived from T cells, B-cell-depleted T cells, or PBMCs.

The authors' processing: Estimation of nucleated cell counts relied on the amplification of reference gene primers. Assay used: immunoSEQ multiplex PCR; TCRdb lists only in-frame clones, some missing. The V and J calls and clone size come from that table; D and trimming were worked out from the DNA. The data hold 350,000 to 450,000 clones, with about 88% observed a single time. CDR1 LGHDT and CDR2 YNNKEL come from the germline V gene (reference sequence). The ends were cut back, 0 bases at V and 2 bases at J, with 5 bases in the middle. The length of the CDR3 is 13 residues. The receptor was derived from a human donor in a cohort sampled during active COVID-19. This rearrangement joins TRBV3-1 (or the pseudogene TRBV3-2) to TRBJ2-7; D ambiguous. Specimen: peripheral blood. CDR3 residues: CASSQDQAYEQYF. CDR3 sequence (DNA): TGTGCCAGCAGCCAAGATCAGGCCTACGAGCAGTACTTC.